Listed below are T cell receptor beta chains from one sample, sequenced in a study of a mutant IDH1 vaccine in newly diagnosed glioma. Sequencing used immunoSEQ multiplex PCR; TCRdb keeps in-frame clones, though not all of them. The sample contains approximately 67,000 clones, roughly 84% of which appear only once. Their cognate antigens are unknown. The specimen was PBMCs, collected from a glioma patient whose treatment included an IDH1 peptide vaccine. Source of these receptors: a man between 18 and 35 years old with glioma. Each CDR3 is given with its conserved first and last residue. The D gene is left open where the match is weak. A clone size is listed for some rows: how often the clone was seen (once, few, many), or a class if it is expanded.

v_gene,j_gene,abundance,d_gene,CDR3nt,CDR3aa
TRBV4-3,TRBJ1-4,.,.,TGCGCCAGCAGCCAAGAGGCGGGGGCAAAACTGTTTTTT,CASSQEAGAKLFF
TRBV5-4,TRBJ1-3,.,.,TGTGCCAGCAGCTCCAGGGCGGGAAACACCATATATTTT,CASSSRAGNTIYF
TRBV5-1,TRBJ2-5,.,.,TGCGCCAGCAGTGGGAGCCCCCAAGAGACCCAGTACTTC,CASSGSPQETQYF
TRBV30,TRBJ2-7,once,.,TGTGCCTGGAGTGTAGGGGGGGTTAAACTCTACGAGCAGTACTTC,CAWSVGGVKLYEQYF
TRBV13,TRBJ1-6,.,TRBD1,TGTGCCAGCAGCTTAGCGACAGGGACTCAGTCACCCCTCCACTTT,CASSLATGTQSPLHF
TRBV6-1,TRBJ1-1,.,TRBD1,TGTGCCAGCAGTGAATTGAGGGACAGTCGTTTGGGTACTTACATGAACACTGAAGCTTTCTTT,CASSELRDSRLGTYMNTEAFF
TRBV5-8,TRBJ1-1,.,.,TGTGCCAGCAGCTTGAACCGCGAAGCTTTCTTT,CASSLNREAFF
TRBV7-9,TRBJ1-2,once,.,TGTGCCAGCAGCCAGCTATCTAACTATGGCTACACCTTC,CASSQLSNYGYTF
TRBV20-1,TRBJ2-1,.,.,TGCAGTGCTAGACACGAGCAGTTCTTC,CSARHEQFF
TRBV4-2,TRBJ1-5,.,.,TGTGCCAGCAGCCAAGGCCCCCAAGGGGATCAGCCCCAGCATTTT,CASSQGPQGDQPQHF
TRBV28,TRBJ1-4,.,.,TGTGCCAGCAGTTTGGATGAAAAACTGTTTTTT,CASSLDEKLFF
TRBV5-5,TRBJ1-1,.,TRBD1,TGTGCCAGCAGCTTGGCCGGGGGACAGTATGAAGCTTTCTTT,CASSLAGGQYEAFF
TRBV5-6,TRBJ1-3,.,.,TGTGCCAGCAGCTTTTCACCGTTCCCCTCTGGAAACACCATATATTTT,CASSFSPFPSGNTIYF
TRBV6-1,TRBJ2-2,.,.,TGTGCCAGCAGCCCCAGGACGGACACCGGGGAGCTGTTTTTT,CASSPRTDTGELFF
TRBV7-9,TRBJ2-7,.,TRBD2,TGTGCCAGCAGCTTAAAGCTAGCGGGAGCCGGCGAGCAGTACTTC,CASSLKLAGAGEQYF
TRBV28,TRBJ1-5,.,.,TGTGCCAGCAGCGACGCGGGAAACAATCAGCCCCAGCATTTT,CASSDAGNNQPQHF
TRBV2,TRBJ1-5,.,.,TGTGCCAGCCGAAGTAGCAATCAGCCCCAGCATTTT,CASRSSNQPQHF
TRBV7-8,TRBJ1-2,.,.,TGTGCCAGCAGCTTAGGTGGGCTCGGCGGCTACACCTTC,CASSLGGLGGYTF
TRBV27,TRBJ2-7,.,.,TGTGCCAGCAGTTTAGGGGGGGCTGCCTACGAGCAGTACTTC,CASSLGGAAYEQYF
TRBV5-5,TRBJ2-5,.,.,TGTGCCAGCGCCTCGGTGAGCCTGCCCCAAGAGACCCAGTACTTC,CASASVSLPQETQYF
TRBV6-5,TRBJ1-2,.,.,TGTGCCAGCAGACTACAAGCGCGGGTTAACTATGGCTACACCTTC,CASRLQARVNYGYTF
TRBV5-1,TRBJ2-1,.,.,TGCGCCAGCAGCTTGAAATTGGTGGCTGGTGAGCAGTTCTTC,CASSLKLVAGEQFF
TRBV5-1,TRBJ1-1,.,TRBD1,TGCGCCAGCAGCACCGGACAGGGGGGTGGTAGTACTGAAGCTTTCTTT,CASSTGQGGGSTEAFF